This TCR beta chain was observed in a study of Ad26.COV2.S vaccination and SARS-CoV-2 variants. Method: immunoSEQ multiplex PCR; TCRdb's copy keeps in-frame clones and lacks some. Of about 460,000 clones listed, nearly 90% are singletons. Specified treatment: around 19 received Ad26.COV2.S at low or high dose, single or two shots; about 5 received placebo; per-sample allocation not given. Sampling happened 63 days after the first vaccine or placebo injection. At a Boston site, the person donating was an adult of 18-55 years. This clone was seen a few times. The germline gives CDR1 KGHDR, CDR2 SFDVKD. V was shortened by 4 bases and J by 2 bases, with 10 bases between the two germline ends. The CDR3 loop spans 14 amino acids.

Specimen: peripheral blood, collected in a trial of Ad26.COV2.S vaccine versus placebo. The J gene is TRBJ1-2, the V gene TRBV24-1; a possible D gene is TRBD1 (5 bases). The receptor comes from a person aged 18-60 years who received the Ad26.COV2.S COVID-19 vaccine or a placebo. This CDR3 is CATSDRTINYGYTF. CDR3 DNA sequence: TGTGCCACCAGTGACAGGACAATCAACTATGGCTACACCTTC.